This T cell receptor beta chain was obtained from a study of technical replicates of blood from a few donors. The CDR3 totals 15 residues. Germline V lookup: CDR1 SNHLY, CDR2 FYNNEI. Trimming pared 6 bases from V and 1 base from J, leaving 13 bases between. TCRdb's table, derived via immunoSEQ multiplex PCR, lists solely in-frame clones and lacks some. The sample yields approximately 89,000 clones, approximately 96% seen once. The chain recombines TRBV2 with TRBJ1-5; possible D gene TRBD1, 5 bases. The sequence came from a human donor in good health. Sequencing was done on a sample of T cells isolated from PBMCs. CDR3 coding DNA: TGTGCCAGCAGAGCGGGGGGGACCAGCAATCAGCCCCAGCATTTT. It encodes CASRAGGTSNQPQHF.